One and the same sample provided the 3 T cell receptor beta chains below, sequenced in a study of chemoradiotherapy in HPV16-positive cancers. Profiled with immunoSEQ multiplex PCR; TCRdb holds only in-frame clones, not every one. The data show about 5,400 clones, around 80% seen once. This sample was taken from a patient who underwent chemoradiotherapy. Every receptor here comes from a human donor with HPV-associated anogenital cancer.

This chain connects TRBV19 to TRBJ1-4; the D is unclear. The CDR3 has 14 amino acids. Germline V gene data show CDR1 as LNHDA and CDR2 as SQIVND (reference sequence). V was pared by 7 bases and J by 10 bases, with 19 bases between. The CDR3 spells CASKAPLSDRKLFF. CDR3 bases: TGTGCCAGTAAAGCCCCCTTGAGTGATCGAAAACTGTTTTTT. Using reference TRBV19 and TRBJ1-4 for the parts outside the CDR3, the full variable domain is DGGITQSPKYLFRKEGQNVTLSCEQNLNHDAMYWYRQDPGQGLRLIYYSQIVNDFQKGDIAEGYSVSREKKESFPLTVTSAQKNPTAFYLCASKAPLSDRKLFFGSGTQLSVL.

The chain links TRBV11-1 to TRBJ2-1, with 7 bases that match TRBD2. The CDR3 is 14 amino acids. Germline assignment: CDR1 SGHAT and CDR2 FQDESV (reference sequence). The J segment lost 7 bases and the V segment lost 5 bases, leaving 8 bases of the junction unmatched. The CDR3 protein is CASSHSGGFNEQFF. In DNA, the CDR3 is TGTGCCAGCAGCCACTCCGGGGGGTTTAATGAGCAGTTCTTC.

This clone has just a few counts. The chain uses TRBV7-2 and TRBJ1-6; D not resolved. V lost 3 bases and J 1 base, leaving 19 bases between the germline ends. The CDR3 consists of 19 residues. Germline V gives CDR1 SGHTA, CDR2 FQGNSA. For the CDR3, the DNA is TGTGCCAGCAGCTTTAGTTTGGCTGTTGGTGGGTCCTATAATTCACCCCTCCACTTT. Amino acid sequence: CASSFSLAVGGSYNSPLHF.